These 10 T cell receptor beta chains were all obtained from the same sample, sequenced in a study of T cell responses to AZD1222 COVID-19 vaccine. The data were produced by immunoSEQ multiplex PCR, yet TCRdb's version contains in-frame clones alone and is incomplete. The table shows roughly 82,000 clones, with about 88% occurring only once. The sequenced sample was peripheral blood, obtained on day 0 of AZD1222 vaccination. These TCRs come from an adult in good health.

This sequence joins TRBV19 and TRBJ1-4, with D maybe TRBD1 (6 bases). Germline-derived CDR1 and CDR2 are LNHDA and SQIVND (reference sequence). The CDR3 is made up of 14 amino acids. The V end lost 3 bases, the J end lost 6 bases, and 11 bases lay between the germline ends. This CDR3 is CASSMDSFDEKLFF. DNA for the CDR3: TGTGCCAGTAGTATGGACAGTTTTGATGAAAAACTGTTTTTT.

V and J are TRBV7-2 and TRBJ2-3; possibly TRBD1 or TRBD2 for D (5 bases each). The CDR3 has 15 amino acids. Germline CDR1 and CDR2: SGHTA and FQGNSA. Trimming left V 1 base short and J 1 base short, with 9 bases between. CDR3 region: CASSLGGRRTDTQYF. CDR3 sequence (DNA): TGTGCCAGCAGCTTAGGGGGACGCCGCACAGATACGCAGTATTTT. Complete variable domain (other parts from reference TRBV7-2 and TRBJ2-3): GAGVSQSPSNKVTEKGKDVELRCDPISGHTALYWYRQSLGQGLEFLIYFQGNSAPDKSGLPSDRFSAERTGGSVSTLTIQRTQQEDSAVYLCASSLGGRRTDTQYFGPGTRLTVL.

V and J are TRBV13 and TRBJ1-1; D ambiguous. Germline CDR1 PRHDT, CDR2 FYEKMQ (reference sequence). This CDR3 has 13 residues. V lost 0 bases and J lost 1, with 3 bases in between. As DNA, the CDR3 is TGTGCCAGCAGCTTAGGTCAGAACACTGAAGCTTTCTTT. It is translated as CASSLGQNTEAFF.

The genes are TRBV13 and TRBJ2-1; the D is unclear. This CDR3 spans 12 amino acids. The germline CDR1 and CDR2 sequences are PRHDT and FYEKMQ (reference sequence). V was pared by 5 bases and J by 8 bases, with 10 bases between. CDR3: CASSPGPDEQFF. CDR3 bases: TGTGCCAGCAGCCCCGGGCCTGATGAGCAGTTCTTC.

The chain links TRBV5-1 to TRBJ2-5; 7 bases fit TRBD1. The CDR3 extends over 14 amino acids. The germline CDR1 and CDR2 sequences are SGHRS and YFSETQ. V lost 4 bases and J lost 2; bases outside the gene matches: 5. Here the CDR3 DNA reads TGCGCCAGCAGCACCGGACAGGTACAAGAGACCCAGTACTTC. Amino acid sequence: CASSTGQVQETQYF.

This chain connects TRBV7-2 to TRBJ2-7, with a weak D call TRBD2 (6 bases). Germline V gene sequence: CDR1 SGHTA, CDR2 FQGNSA. This CDR3 region has 15 residues. V lost 7 bases and J 6 bases, leaving 22 bases between the germline ends. The CDR3 reads CASNLGGGSPREQYF. Here the CDR3 DNA reads TGTGCCAGCAACCTGGGAGGCGGGTCCCCCCGCGAGCAGTACTTC.

The V call is TRBV2, the J call TRBJ2-1, with 8 bases matching TRBD1. V lost 4 bases to trimming and J lost 0 bases; unmatched junction nucleotides: 2. The germline gives CDR1 SNHLY, CDR2 FYNNEI. The CDR3 contains 15 residues. CDR3 residues: CASSAGQDSYNEQFF. The CDR3 DNA reads TGTGCCAGCAGTGCGGGACAGGACTCCTACAATGAGCAGTTCTTC.

The gene calls are TRBV5-1 and TRBJ2-5; TRBD1 aligns across 11 bases. Trimming at V came to 4 bases and at J to 4 bases, leaving 9 bases not matched to a gene. CDR1 and CDR2 (germline): SGHRS, YFSETQ. The CDR3 spans 16 residues. The CDR3 region is CASSRTGGVGGETQYF. The CDR3 nucleotides read TGCGCCAGCAGCCGGACAGGGGGCGTTGGGGGAGAGACCCAGTACTTC.

The chain links TRBV9 to TRBJ1-2, with D tentatively TRBD1 (5 bases). The V gene lost 4 bases and the J gene lost 0 bases, with 10 bases spanning the gap. CDR3 length: 14 residues. Germline values: CDR1 SGDLS, CDR2 YYNGEE. The DNA for the CDR3 is TGTGCCAGCAGCCCCGGGGGGGCTAACTATGGCTACACCTTC. Translation gives CASSPGGANYGYTF.

A few counts support this clone. V is TRBV11-3 and J is TRBJ2-7; 10 nucleotides align to TRBD1. Germline V gives CDR1 SGHNT, CDR2 YENEEA. The CDR3 is 16 residues long. Trimming took 2 bases from V and 5 from J; bases not matched to a gene: 9. CDR3 sequence reads: CASSLKWGQGYDEQYF. CDR3 nucleotides: TGTGCCAGCAGCTTAAAATGGGGACAGGGGTACGACGAGCAGTACTTC.